This T cell receptor beta chain was captured in a study of graft-versus-host responses after intestinal transplantation. On the study more broadly: Multivisceral, liver-intestinal, or isolated intestinal grafts went to recipients. Anti-thymocyte globulin served as induction for all recipients, who then took tacrolimus and steroids for about three years.

The V and J ends lost 0 bases and 1 base, in that order; junction bases with no gene match: 7. This CDR3 region has 18 residues. CDR1 and CDR2 (germline): LGHNA, YSLEER. Repertoires were generated with immunoSEQ multiplex PCR, while TCRdb's copy carries only in-frame clones and drops some. The data show over 40,000 clones, approximately 95% seen once. Study-wide results and caveats: Patients who carried graft-donor T cell macrochimerism also had high graft-versus-host to host-versus-graft clonal ratios in their allografts.

In regard to this clone: Its antigen is still unknown.

The chain carries TRBV4-3 and TRBJ2-3, with 10 nucleotides matching TRBD2. The TCR was taken from a human donor who was the organ donor for an intestinal transplant. The sample was unstimulated CD8+ T cells sorted from spleen or lymph node cells, taken before transplant. This chain's CDR3 is CASSQESLAGAGTDTQYF. In DNA, the CDR3 is TGCGCCAGCAGCCAAGAGAGCCTAGCGGGGGCTGGCACAGATACGCAGTATTTT.